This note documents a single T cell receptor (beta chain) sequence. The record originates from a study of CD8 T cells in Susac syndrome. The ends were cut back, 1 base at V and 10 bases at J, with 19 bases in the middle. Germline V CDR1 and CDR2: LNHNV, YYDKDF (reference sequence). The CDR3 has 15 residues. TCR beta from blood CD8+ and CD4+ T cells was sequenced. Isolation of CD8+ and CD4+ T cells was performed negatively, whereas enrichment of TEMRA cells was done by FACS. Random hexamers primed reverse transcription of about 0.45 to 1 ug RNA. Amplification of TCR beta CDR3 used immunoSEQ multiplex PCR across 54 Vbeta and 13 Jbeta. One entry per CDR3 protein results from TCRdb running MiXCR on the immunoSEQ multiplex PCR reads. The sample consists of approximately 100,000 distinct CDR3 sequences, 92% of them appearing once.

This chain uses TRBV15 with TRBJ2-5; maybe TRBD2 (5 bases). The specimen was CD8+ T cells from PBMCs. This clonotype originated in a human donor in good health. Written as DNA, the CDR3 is TGTGCCACCAGCAGAGGTGGTAGCGAGGAAAGGGACCAGTACTTC. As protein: CATSRGGSEERDQYF.